This T cell receptor beta chain was retrieved from a study of blood T cell repertoires in COVID-19. On the study more broadly: The United States, Italy and Spain provided the acute and convalescent COVID-19 samples. Nucleic acid was either cDNA or gDNA, and it came from T cells, B-cell-depleted T cells, or PBMCs.

As originally analysed: Amplifying reference gene primers gave estimates of nucleated cell counts. Produced via immunoSEQ multiplex PCR; TCRdb's table is partial and in-frame only. Clonal size and the V and J genes are those of that table, whereas D and trimming came from the DNA. Counted here are fewer than 350,000 clones, about 93% occurring once; the ten biggest clones make up more than 6%. There are 18 residues in the CDR3. Trimming pared 4 bases from V and 0 bases from J, leaving 19 bases between. Germline-derived CDR1 and CDR2 are SEHNR and FQNEAQ (reference sequence). Seattle's enrolled individuals joined amid active infection and were then monitored longitudinally.

Sequencing used peripheral blood. This sequence originates from a woman aged 25 to 39 with COVID-19, enrolled during active disease. V is TRBV7-9 and J is TRBJ1-3; the D is unclear. The chain's CDR3 is CASSSTRQPKASGNTIYF. The CDR3 coding sequence is TGTGCCAGCAGCTCGACACGGCAGCCGAAGGCCTCTGGAAACACCATATATTTT.